This TCR beta chain is drawn from a study of cytomegalovirus exposure and HLA in healthy donors (dated by TCRdb to the late 2010s). For context, the study as a whole: According to a later analysis, one platform produced both the 120 validation repertoires and the 666 repertoires of the first cohort. The aim of the study was to test whether cataloging public T cell receptors could identify signatures of past pathogen exposure. A separate validation cohort of more than 100 different subjects was used in addition to the approximately 700-subject first cohort. To predict cytomegalovirus infection status, the study combined high-throughput TCR immunosequencing, statistical association of individual TCRs with disease status, and machine learning. Study-level results and caveats: A total of roughly 160 TCR beta chains were listed by the study as associated with cytomegalovirus. In a later analysis, TCRs clustered in the first cohort were found to also tend to co-occur in the 130 or so validation repertoires, with 94% of cluster scores above 0. A few of the identified cytomegalovirus-associated TCR beta chains were confirmed in vitro to be specific for cytomegalovirus antigens. Cytomegalovirus status was reported to be diagnosed by the classifier with high specificity and sensitivity in both the original and validation cohorts. A later analysis lacked HLA typing for the validation cohort, so it scored co-occurrence in that cohort across all 120 repertoires. Most TCR sequences were seen in very few donors, while some public TCRs were found in many individuals. The authors suggested that the approach could potentially be extended to other disease states and immunological phenotypes.

A distance of 14 bases separates the germline ends of V and J, which lose 1 base and 5 bases respectively. From cysteine to phenylalanine, the CDR3 is 16 amino acids long. This entry keeps only the CDR3 DNA: 48 bases, framed from base 1. From the germline V gene, CDR1 is SGHAT and CDR2 is FQNNGV. Donors formed part of the validation cohort, which comprised 120 or so subjects and was distinct from the first cohort of over 500 subjects. Preparation of the library involved the immunoSEQ multiplex PCR assay. Concerning the study's data processing: A statistical classification framework was developed to diagnose cytomegalovirus status using the catalog of TCR beta chain sequences. TCRdb provides this immuneACCESS table in a form limited to in-frame rearrangements. Some clones are lacking; in checked studies, under half of them reflect an unresolved V gene, and why the rest are absent is not known. V, J and clone size are those of that table, while D and trimming were read from the DNA. This sample lists some 240,000 clones; around 78% were detected once. The ten top clones hold around 5.6% of the sample.

On this clone: The antigen it recognizes is unknown. No much larger clonotype is one base removed from it; base qualities were not supplied.

Rearrangement joined TRBV11-2 to TRBJ1-4; the D gene cannot be named for sure. The sequence was collected from a woman between 18 and 29 years old in good health and CMV-seronegative. Material: PBMCs. The CDR3 region: CASSLGPGRNNEKLFF. In nucleotide form, the sequence is TGTGCCAGCAGCTTAGGTCCAGGTCGGAACAATGAAAAACTGTTTTTT. With all but the CDR3 taken from the reference TRBV11-2 and TRBJ1-4 genes, the full variable domain is: EAGVAQSPRYKIIEKRQSVAFWCNPISGHATLYWYQQILGQGPKLLIQFQNNGVVDDSQLPKDRFSAERLKGVDSTLKIQPAKLEDSAVYLCASSLGPGRNNEKLFFGSGTQLSVL.